Shown below are 15 T cell receptor beta chains from a single sample sequenced in a study of cytomegalovirus exposure and HLA in healthy donors. PCR primers comprised 60 Vbeta and 13 Jbeta primers. The repertoire was sequenced with immunoSEQ multiplex PCR; TCRdb's copy has only in-frame clones and lacks some. The sample includes about 150,000 clones, 68% seen only once; the top ten take 3.5% to 5%. Sequences were obtained from PBMCs. The receptor source for this set is a man aged 55-75 years in good health and CMV-seronegative.

The chain joins TRBV6-6 to TRBJ1-5; 8 bases map to TRBD1. The CDR3 length is 15 residues. Germline trimming cut 6 bases from V and 2 bases from J; bases unmatched to any gene: 6. Per the germline V gene, CDR1 is MNHNY and CDR2 is SVGAGI (reference sequence). CDR3 amino acids: CASRTGQGRNQPQHF. As DNA, the CDR3 is TGTGCCAGCAGGACAGGACAGGGCCGCAATCAGCCCCAGCATTTT.

V gene TRBV16 combines with J gene TRBJ1-5; D unclear. Germline-derived CDR1 and CDR2 are KGHSY and FQNENV. V was cut by 0 bases and J by 2 bases, with 5 bases left in between. This CDR3 comprises 14 residues. The CDR3 DNA sequence: TGTGCCAGCAGCCAATCGGCAGGCAATCAGCCCCAGCATTTT. Its translation: CASSQSAGNQPQHF.

The sample holds a few counts of this clone. V usage is TRBV13 and J usage is TRBJ2-5; the match to TRBD2 covers 12 bases. Unmatched junction bases numbered 7, after V lost 4 bases and J lost 4 bases. The germline CDR1 and CDR2 sequences are PRHDT and FYEKMQ (reference sequence). The CDR3 consists of 16 residues. CDR3 coding DNA: TGTGCCAGCAGCTCGACTAGCGGGGGTCAAAGAGAGACCCAGTACTTC. It codes for CASSSTSGGQRETQYF.

The chain employs TRBV28 and TRBJ2-5, with 7 bases that match TRBD1. With 4 bases clipped from V and 3 bases from J, the junction kept 11 bases outside the gene matches. CDR1 is MDHEN and CDR2 is SYDVKM in the germline V gene. CDR3 length: 16 residues. CDR3 bases: TGTGCCAGCAGTTCCTCTGACAGGGTTATGGAAGAGACCCAGTACTTC. It is translated as CASSSSDRVMEETQYF.

This chain uses TRBV5-1 with TRBJ1-3; possible D gene TRBD1, 5 bases. This CDR3 is 14 amino acids long. V dropped 0 bases and J dropped 1 base, with 5 bases sitting between them. From germline, CDR1 is SGHRS and CDR2 YFSETQ. The CDR3 DNA reads as TGCGCCAGCAGCTTGGGACAGTCTGGAAACACCATATATTTT. It codes for CASSLGQSGNTIYF.

The rearrangement joins TRBV7-3 to TRBJ2-1; 9 bases align to TRBD2. V lost 5 bases, J lost 4 bases, and 6 bases stayed unmatched. CDR3 length: 15 amino acids. The V gene's germline CDR1 is SGHTA and CDR2 FQGTGA. CDR3 in DNA: TGTGCCAGCAGCCCCGGGGGACTAGCTTACAATGAGCAGTTCTTC. Its translation: CASSPGGLAYNEQFF.

The chain carries TRBV30 and TRBJ2-3; unclear D gene. The CDR3 covers 12 residues. Trimming left V 0 bases short and J 3 bases short, with 4 bases between. Germline values: CDR1 GTSNPN, CDR2 SVGIG (reference sequence). The DNA of the CDR3 is TGTGCCTGGAGTGTGGAGACAGATACGCAGTATTTT. It encodes CAWSVETDTQYF.

The V and J genes are TRBV5-1 and TRBJ2-5, with D possibly TRBD1 on 5 matching bases. V shed 0 bases and J shed 3 bases, with 15 bases lying between them. The CDR3 length is 16 residues. Germline lookup yields CDR1 SGHRS and CDR2 YFSETQ. This chain's CDR3 is CASSLAPGLGEETQYF. CDR3 bases: TGCGCCAGCAGCTTGGCCCCAGGCTTAGGGGAAGAGACCCAGTACTTC.

This clone showed up just a few times. The gene calls are TRBV11-2 and TRBJ2-5; D unclear. Germline loops: CDR1 SGHAT, CDR2 FQNNGV. The CDR3 length is 12 residues. V lost 1 base to trimming and J lost 11 bases, with 11 bases between them. The CDR3 is CASSLGVAEQYF. In DNA form, the CDR3 reads TGTGCCAGCAGCTTAGGAGTAGCTGAGCAGTACTTC.

V usage is TRBV7-9 and J usage is TRBJ1-6; 8 nucleotides match TRBD1. CDR1 and CDR2 (germline): SEHNR, FQNEAQ (reference sequence). V lost 1 base, J lost 6 bases, and 8 bases stayed unmatched. This CDR3 is built from 17 residues. As DNA, the CDR3 is TGTGCCAGCAGCTTAGGACGGTTGGACAGGGCTAATTCACCCCTCCACTTT. This gives the protein CASSLGRLDRANSPLHF.

This clone is a singleton in its sample. The chain carries TRBV19 and TRBJ2-1; TRBD2 agrees at 10 bases. CDR1 is LNHDA and CDR2 is SQIVND in the germline V gene (reference sequence). V lost 6 bases to trimming and J lost 5 bases; unmatched junction nucleotides: 7. This CDR3 region has 15 residues. CDR3 in amino acids: CASRSGRAQNNEQFF. The CDR3 bases are TGTGCCAGTAGAAGCGGGAGGGCCCAAAACAATGAGCAGTTCTTC.

This rearrangement joins TRBV10-3 to TRBJ1-4; 7 bases map to TRBD1. CDR1 is ENHRY, CDR2 SYGVKD, per germline. Losses at the gene ends were 3 bases for V and 8 bases for J; bases not matched to a gene: 6. The CDR3 covers 14 residues. The CDR3 here is CAISEETGNEKLFF. The CDR3 nucleotides are TGTGCCATCAGTGAAGAGACAGGGAACGAAAAACTGTTTTTT.

The chain uses TRBV7-8 and TRBJ2-2, with D maybe TRBD2 (8 bases). CDR1 SGHVS and CDR2 FQNEAQ come from the germline V gene. Trimming left V 4 bases short and J 0 bases short, with 15 bases between. The CDR3 is made up of 17 amino acids. For the CDR3, the DNA is TGTGCCAGCAGCTCGGGAGGGGGCGCATCGAACACCGGGGAGCTGTTTTTT. This codes for CASSSGGGASNTGELFF.

The chain couples TRBV5-1 to TRBJ1-1; no firm D call. V was trimmed by 1 base and J by 1 base, leaving 5 bases between them. The CDR3 extends over 13 amino acids. Germline CDR1 is SGHRS and CDR2 is YFSETQ. In DNA form, the CDR3 reads TGCGCCAGCAGCTTGAGACAGAACACTGAAGCTTTCTTT. Its protein product is CASSLRQNTEAFF.

There are a few counts of this clone. This chain joins TRBV29-1 and TRBJ2-7; D call uncertain. CDR1 and CDR2 from the germline V gene are SQVTM and ANQGSEA. The CDR3 has 12 amino acids. Trimming took off 5 bases at V and 3 bases at J, with 11 bases between the two ends. The CDR3 loop is CSVSSGSYEQYF. CDR3 coding DNA: TGCAGCGTTTCCAGTGGCAGCTACGAGCAGTACTTC.